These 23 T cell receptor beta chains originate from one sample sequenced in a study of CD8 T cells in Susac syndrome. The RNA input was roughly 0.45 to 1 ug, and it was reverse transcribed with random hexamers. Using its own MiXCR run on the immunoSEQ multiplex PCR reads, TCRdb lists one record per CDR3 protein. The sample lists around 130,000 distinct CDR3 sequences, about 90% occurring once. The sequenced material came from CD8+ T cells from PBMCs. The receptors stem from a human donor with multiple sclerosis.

The CDR3 nucleotides are TGTGCCAGCAGAGAGGGCTCGGGAGAGCAGTTCTTC. This gives the protein CASREGSGEQFF. This chain uses TRBV5-6 with TRBJ2-1; tentative D call: TRBD2 (5 bases). V lost 5 bases to trimming and J lost 10 bases, with 13 bases between them. The CDR3 covers 12 residues. Germline V CDR1 and CDR2: SGHDT, YYEEEE.

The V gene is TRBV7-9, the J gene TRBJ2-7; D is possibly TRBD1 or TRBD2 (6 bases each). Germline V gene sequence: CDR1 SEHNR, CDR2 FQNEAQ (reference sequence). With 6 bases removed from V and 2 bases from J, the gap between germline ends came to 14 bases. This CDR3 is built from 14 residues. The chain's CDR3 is CASSQGGLTYEQYF. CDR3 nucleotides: TGTGCCAGCAGTCAAGGGGGGCTCACCTACGAGCAGTACTTC. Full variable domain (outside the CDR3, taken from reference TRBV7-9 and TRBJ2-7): DTGVSQNPRHKITKRGQNVTFRCDPISEHNRLYWYRQTLGQGPEFLTYFQNEAQLEKSRLLSDRFSAERPKGSFSTLEIQRTEQGDSAMYLCASSQGGLTYEQYFGPGTRLTVT.

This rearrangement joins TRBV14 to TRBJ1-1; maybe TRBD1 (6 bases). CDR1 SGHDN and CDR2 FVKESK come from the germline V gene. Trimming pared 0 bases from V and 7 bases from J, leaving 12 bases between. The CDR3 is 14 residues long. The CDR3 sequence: CASSQERGSNEAFF. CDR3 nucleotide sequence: TGTGCCAGCAGCCAAGAAAGGGGGAGTAATGAAGCTTTCTTT.

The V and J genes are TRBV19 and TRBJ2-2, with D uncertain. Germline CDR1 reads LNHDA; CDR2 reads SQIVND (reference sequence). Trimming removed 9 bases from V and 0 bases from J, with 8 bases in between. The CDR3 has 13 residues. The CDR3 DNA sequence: TGTGCCAGCACTATTACGAACACCGGGGAGCTGTTTTTT. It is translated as CASTITNTGELFF.

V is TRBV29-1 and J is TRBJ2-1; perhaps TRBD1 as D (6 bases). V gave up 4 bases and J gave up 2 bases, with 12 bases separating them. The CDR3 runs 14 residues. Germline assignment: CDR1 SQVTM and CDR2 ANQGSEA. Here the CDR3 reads CSVVQGITYNEQFF. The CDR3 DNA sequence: TGCAGCGTTGTTCAGGGGATCACCTACAATGAGCAGTTCTTC.

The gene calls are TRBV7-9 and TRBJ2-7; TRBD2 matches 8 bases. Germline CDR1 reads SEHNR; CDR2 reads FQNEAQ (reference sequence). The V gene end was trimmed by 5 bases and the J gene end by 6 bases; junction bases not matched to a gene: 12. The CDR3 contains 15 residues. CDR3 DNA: TGTGCCAGCAGCCCGCGGACTAGCCCCCGGGTCGAGCAGTACTTC. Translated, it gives CASSPRTSPRVEQYF.

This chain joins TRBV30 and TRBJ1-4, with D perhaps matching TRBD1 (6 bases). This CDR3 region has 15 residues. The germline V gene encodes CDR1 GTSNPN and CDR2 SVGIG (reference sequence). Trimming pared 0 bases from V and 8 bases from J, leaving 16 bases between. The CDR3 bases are TGTGCCTGGAGTGTATTCCAGGGGAGAGGAGAAAAACTGTTTTTT. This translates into CAWSVFQGRGEKLFF.

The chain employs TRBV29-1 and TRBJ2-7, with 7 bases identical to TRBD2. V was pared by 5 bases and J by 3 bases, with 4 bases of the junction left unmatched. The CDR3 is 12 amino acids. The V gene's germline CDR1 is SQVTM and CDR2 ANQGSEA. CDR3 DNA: TGCAGCGTTCGGCTAGCGGACTACGAGCAGTACTTC. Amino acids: CSVRLADYEQYF.

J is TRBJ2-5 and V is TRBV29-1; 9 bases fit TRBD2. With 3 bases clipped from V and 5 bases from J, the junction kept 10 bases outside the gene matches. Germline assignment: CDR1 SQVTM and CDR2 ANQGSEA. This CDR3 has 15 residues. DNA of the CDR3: TGCAGCGTTGAGGCATGGGGACTAGCTGATGAGACCCAGTACTTC. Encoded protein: CSVEAWGLADETQYF.

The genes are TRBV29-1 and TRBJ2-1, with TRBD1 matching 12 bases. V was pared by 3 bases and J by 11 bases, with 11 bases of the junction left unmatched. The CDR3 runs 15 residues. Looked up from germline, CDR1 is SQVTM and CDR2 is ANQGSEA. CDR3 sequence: CSVELAGQGAVKQFF. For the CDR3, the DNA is TGCAGCGTTGAGTTGGCGGGACAGGGGGCAGTCAAGCAGTTCTTC.

CDR3 protein: CASTLTLPLSGANVLTF. In DNA form, the CDR3 reads TGTGCCAGCACCTTGACTCTACCTCTCTCTGGGGCCAACGTCCTGACTTTC. The chain combines TRBV6-1 with TRBJ2-6, with D unresolved. V shed 7 bases and J shed 0 bases, with 16 bases lying between them. There are 17 residues in the CDR3. CDR1 is MNHNS and CDR2 is SASEGT in the germline V gene.

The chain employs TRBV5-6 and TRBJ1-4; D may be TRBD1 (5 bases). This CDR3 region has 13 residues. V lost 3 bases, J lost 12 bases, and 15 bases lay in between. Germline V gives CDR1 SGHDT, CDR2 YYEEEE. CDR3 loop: CASSWGTPMELFF. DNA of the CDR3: TGTGCCAGCAGCTGGGGGACTCCGATGGAACTGTTTTTT.

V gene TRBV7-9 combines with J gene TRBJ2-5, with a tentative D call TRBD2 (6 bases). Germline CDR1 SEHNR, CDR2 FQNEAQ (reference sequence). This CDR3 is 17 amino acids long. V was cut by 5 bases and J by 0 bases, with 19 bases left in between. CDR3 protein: CASSTTSRGNYQETQYF. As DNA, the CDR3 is TGTGCCAGCAGCACTACCTCCCGGGGGAACTACCAAGAGACCCAGTACTTC.

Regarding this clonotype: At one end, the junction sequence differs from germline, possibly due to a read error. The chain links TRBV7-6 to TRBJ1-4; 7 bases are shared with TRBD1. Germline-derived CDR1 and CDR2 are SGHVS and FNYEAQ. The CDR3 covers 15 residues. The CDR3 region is CASSLWGQSNENLFF. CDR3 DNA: TGTGCCAGCAGCTTATGGGGACAGTCTAATGAAAACCTGTTTTTT.

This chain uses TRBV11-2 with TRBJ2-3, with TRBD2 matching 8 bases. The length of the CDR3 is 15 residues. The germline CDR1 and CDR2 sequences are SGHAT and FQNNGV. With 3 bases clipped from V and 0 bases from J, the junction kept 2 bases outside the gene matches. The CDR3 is CASSFSSGSTDTQYF. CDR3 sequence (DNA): TGTGCCAGCAGCTTTTCTAGCGGGAGCACAGATACGCAGTATTTT.

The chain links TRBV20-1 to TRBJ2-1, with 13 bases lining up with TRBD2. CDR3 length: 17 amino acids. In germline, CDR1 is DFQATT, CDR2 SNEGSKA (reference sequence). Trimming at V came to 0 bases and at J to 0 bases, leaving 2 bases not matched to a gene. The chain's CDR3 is CSARDWTSGGSYNEQFF. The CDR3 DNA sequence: TGCAGTGCTAGAGACTGGACTAGCGGGGGCTCCTACAATGAGCAGTTCTTC.

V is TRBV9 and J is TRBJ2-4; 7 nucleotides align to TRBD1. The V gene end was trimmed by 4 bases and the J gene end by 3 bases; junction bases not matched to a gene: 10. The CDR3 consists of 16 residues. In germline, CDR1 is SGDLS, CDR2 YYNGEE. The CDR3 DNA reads TGTGCCAGCAGCCCCAACACAGGGGCCGACAAAAACATTCAGTACTTC. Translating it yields CASSPNTGADKNIQYF. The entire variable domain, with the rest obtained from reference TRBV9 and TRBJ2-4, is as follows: DSGVTQTPKHLITATGQRVTLRCSPRSGDLSVYWYQQSLDQGLQFLIQYYNGEERAKGNILERFSAQQFPDLHSELNLSSLELGDSALYFCASSPNTGADKNIQYFGAGTRLSVL.

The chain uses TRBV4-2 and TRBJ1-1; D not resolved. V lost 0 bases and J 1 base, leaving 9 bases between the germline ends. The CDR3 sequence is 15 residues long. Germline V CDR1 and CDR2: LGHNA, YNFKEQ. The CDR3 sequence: CASSQEKWGNTEAFF. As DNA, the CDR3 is TGTGCCAGCAGCCAAGAAAAGTGGGGGAACACTGAAGCTTTCTTT.

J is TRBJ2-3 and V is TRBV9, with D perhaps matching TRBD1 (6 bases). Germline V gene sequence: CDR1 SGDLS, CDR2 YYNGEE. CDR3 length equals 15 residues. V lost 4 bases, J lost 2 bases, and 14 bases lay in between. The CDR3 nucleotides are TGTGCCAGCAGCTCCGGGACAAGATCCACAGATACGCAGTATTTT. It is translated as CASSSGTRSTDTQYF.

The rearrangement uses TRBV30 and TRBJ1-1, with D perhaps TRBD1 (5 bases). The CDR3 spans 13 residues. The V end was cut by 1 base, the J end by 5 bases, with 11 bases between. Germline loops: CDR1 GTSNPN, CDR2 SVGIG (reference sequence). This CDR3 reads CAWSASRVTEAFF. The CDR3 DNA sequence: TGTGCCTGGAGTGCCTCCAGGGTGACTGAAGCTTTCTTT.

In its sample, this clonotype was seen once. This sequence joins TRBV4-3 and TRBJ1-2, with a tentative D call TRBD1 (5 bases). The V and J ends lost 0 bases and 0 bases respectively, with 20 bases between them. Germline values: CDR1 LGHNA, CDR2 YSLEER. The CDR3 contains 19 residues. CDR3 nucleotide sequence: TGCGCCAGCAGCCAAGATTGGGTGCGTGGGGCAGCCCCTAACTATGGCTACACCTTC. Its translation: CASSQDWVRGAAPNYGYTF.

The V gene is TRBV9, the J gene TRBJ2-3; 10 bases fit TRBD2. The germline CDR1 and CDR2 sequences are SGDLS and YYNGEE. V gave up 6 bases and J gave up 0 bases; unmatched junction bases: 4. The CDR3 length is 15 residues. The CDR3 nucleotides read TGTGCCAGCACCAGAGCGGGAGGGAGCACAGATACGCAGTATTTT. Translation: CASTRAGGSTDTQYF. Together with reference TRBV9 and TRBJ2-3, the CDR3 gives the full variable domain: DSGVTQTPKHLITATGQRVTLRCSPRSGDLSVYWYQQSLDQGLQFLIQYYNGEERAKGNILERFSAQQFPDLHSELNLSSLELGDSALYFCASTRAGGSTDTQYFGPGTRLTVL.

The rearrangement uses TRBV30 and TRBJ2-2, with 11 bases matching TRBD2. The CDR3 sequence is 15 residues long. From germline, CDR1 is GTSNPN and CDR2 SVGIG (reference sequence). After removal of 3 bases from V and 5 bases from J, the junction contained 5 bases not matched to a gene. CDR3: CAWRPLAGETGELFF. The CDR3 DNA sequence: TGTGCCTGGAGACCACTAGCGGGGGAAACCGGGGAGCTGTTTTTT.